Below, one T cell receptor (beta chain) is given with its context. Its antigen remains unknown. This sample was taken from a study of shared clonotypes between healthy human individuals. Study observations and caveats: Only a few donors were included, so the genetic and exposure-history diversity represented was limited.

Trimming took 0 bases from V and 7 from J, leaving 12 bases between them. Germline V gene sequence: CDR1 MNHNS, CDR2 SASEGT. The CDR3 contains 14 residues. Using immunoSEQ multiplex PCR, the repertoire was profiled, and TCRdb retains in-frame clones only, with some absent. The table lists 950,000 to 1,100,000 clones, 65% to 75% of them singletons, with approximately 1.5% in the top ten. The TCR sequence derives from a man in his late teens or twenties in good health. The rearrangement uses TRBV6-1 and TRBJ1-2, with D perhaps matching TRBD1 (6 bases). The sample was memory CD4+ T cells sorted from blood. The subset was: CD45RA-negative fraction. CDR3 residues: CASSEAGGAGGYTF. CDR3 DNA sequence: TGTGCCAGCAGTGAAGCAGGGGGGGCAGGTGGCTACACCTTC.